The 21 T cell receptor beta chains listed next were all sequenced from one sample in a study of beta chain features in type 1 diabetes. Since all of the isolated RNA was reverse transcribed, expressed TCRB transcripts were what got sequenced. Sequenced by immunoSEQ multiplex PCR; TCRdb stores in-frame clones only, minus some. In the table there are a few hundred thousand clones, about 14% of which are singletons. Their antigens are not known. General study findings and limits: For Type 1 diabetes patients, all four CD4+ subsets carried TCRB CDR3s that were moderately but significantly shorter.

Sequencing was carried out using naive CD4+ T cells from blood. These receptors all stem from a woman younger than 30 with type 1 diabetes.

The genes are TRBV28 and TRBJ2-1; 9 nucleotides match TRBD2. This CDR3 has 14 amino acids. The ends lost 8 bases at V and 8 bases at J; junction bases unmatched: 10. The germline gives CDR1 MDHEN, CDR2 SYDVKM. In DNA, the CDR3 is TGTGCCAGCTTTCTGAGCGGGAGGTTCCATGAGCAGTTCTTC. Its translation: CASFLSGRFHEQFF.

This clone has only a few counts. The gene calls are TRBV10-3 and TRBJ2-1; 10 bases map to TRBD2. J was trimmed by 1 base and V by 4 bases; bases with no gene match: 1. The CDR3 is 15 residues long. Per germline, CDR1 ENHRY and CDR2 SYGVKD. CDR3 in DNA: TGTGCCATCAGTGGGACTAGCGGTTCCTACAATGAGCAGTTCTTC. Amino acid sequence: CAISGTSGSYNEQFF.

V gene TRBV27 combines with J gene TRBJ1-4; 9 bases are a match to TRBD1. The CDR3 contains 15 residues. Losses at the gene ends were 9 bases for V and 10 bases for J; bases not matched to a gene: 15. Germline values: CDR1 MNHEY, CDR2 SMNVEV (reference sequence). CDR3 nucleotides: TGTGCCAGTCAGGCCCGGGACAGGGATTACGGAAAACTGTTTTTT. It yields the protein CASQARDRDYGKLFF. Based on the CDR3 plus reference TRBV27 and TRBJ1-4, the full variable domain is EAQVTQNPRYLITVTGKKLTVTCSQNMNHEYMSWYRQDPGLGLRQIYYSMNVEVTDKGDVPEGYKVSRKEKRNFPLILESPSPNQTSLYFCASQARDRDYGKLFFGSGTQLSVL.

V gene TRBV27 combines with J gene TRBJ2-1; 12 bases map to TRBD2. V lost 4 bases to trimming and J lost 6 bases; unmatched junction nucleotides: 16. The CDR3 is 19 amino acids. Germline V lookup: CDR1 MNHEY, CDR2 SMNVEV (reference sequence). The CDR3 bases are TGTGCCAGCAGTTCCGTAAGGACTAGCGGGATTGGAGTCAGCAATGAGCAGTTCTTC. This sequence encodes CASSSVRTSGIGVSNEQFF.

The chain joins TRBV27 to TRBJ2-7; D may be TRBD2 (6 bases). The length of the CDR3 is 18 residues. V shed 5 bases and J shed 0 bases, with 23 bases lying between them. From germline, CDR1 is MNHEY and CDR2 SMNVEV (reference sequence). The CDR3 nucleotides are TGTGCCAGCAGTCCCGAGTTTCTAGCGCCACTCAGCTCCTACGAGCAGTACTTC. Translation gives CASSPEFLAPLSSYEQYF.

This clone has a handful of counts. J is TRBJ2-7 and V is TRBV27; D gene uncertain. There are 15 residues in the CDR3. The germline V gene has CDR1 MNHEY and CDR2 SMNVEV (reference sequence). The V and J ends lost 5 bases and 3 bases respectively, with 17 bases between them. CDR3 sequence (DNA): TGTGCCAGCAGTCCCCTGACTCACCATGGCTACGAGCAGTACTTC. Encoded protein: CASSPLTHHGYEQYF.

The V call is TRBV27, the J call TRBJ2-6; a possible D gene is TRBD1 (6 bases). The CDR3 spans 16 residues. V was pared by 5 bases and J by 0 bases, with 11 bases between. CDR1 MNHEY and CDR2 SMNVEV come from the germline V gene (reference sequence). CDR3 sequence (DNA): TGTGCCAGCAGTAGGGACACCTACTCTGGGGCCAACGTCCTGACTTTC. Its translation is CASSRDTYSGANVLTF.

The gene calls are TRBV27 and TRBJ1-2; a possible D gene is TRBD1 (5 bases). The CDR3 has 14 residues. CDR1 MNHEY and CDR2 SMNVEV come from the germline V gene (reference sequence). Between the trimmed V and J ends, which lost 5 bases and 2 bases, there was a span of 12 bases. CDR3 amino acids: CASSTQAYNYGYTF. The CDR3, as DNA: TGTGCCAGCAGTACACAGGCGTACAACTATGGCTACACCTTC.

The genes are TRBV27 and TRBJ1-5; unclear D gene. This CDR3 contains 16 residues. Looked up from germline, CDR1 is MNHEY and CDR2 is SMNVEV (reference sequence). V was trimmed by 4 bases and J by 3 bases, leaving 16 bases between them. CDR3 sequence (DNA): TGTGCCAGCAGTTCTCCCCGAAGGAGGTTCAATCAGCCCCAGCATTTT. This codes for CASSSPRRRFNQPQHF.

V and J are TRBV5-4 and TRBJ2-1; 10 bases map to TRBD2. Losses at the gene ends were 4 bases for V and 7 bases for J; bases not matched to a gene: 11. Germline values: CDR1 SGHNT, CDR2 YYREEE (reference sequence). This CDR3 spans 16 amino acids. CDR3 sequence reads: CASSPVKASGRNEQFF. The CDR3 DNA reads as TGTGCCAGCAGCCCGGTTAAGGCTAGCGGGAGAAATGAGCAGTTCTTC. Drawing the rest from reference TRBV5-4 and TRBJ2-1, the complete variable domain is ETGVTQSPTHLIKTRGQQVTLRCSSQSGHNTVSWYQQALGQGPQFIFQYYREEENGRGNFPPRFSGLQFPNYSSELNVNALELDDSALYLCASSPVKASGRNEQFFGPGTRLTVL.

This clone was detected only once. V is TRBV2 and J is TRBJ1-2, with 12 positions matching TRBD1. Per the germline V gene, CDR1 is SNHLY and CDR2 is FYNNEI. Germline trimming cut 6 bases from V and 4 bases from J; bases unmatched to any gene: 9. The length of the CDR3 is 16 residues. CDR3 bases: TGTGCCAGCAGGCCACCGGGACAGGGGGCTCTCTATGGCTACACCTTC. It is translated as CASRPPGQGALYGYTF.

This clone came up a few times. The chain combines TRBV2 with TRBJ1-5; TRBD1 might be the D (5 bases). CDR3 length: 16 amino acids. Germline V gene lookup returns CDR1 SNHLY and CDR2 FYNNEI. V was cut by 5 bases and J by 2 bases, with 16 bases left in between. DNA for the CDR3: TGTGCCAGCAGTACCCCAGGGAGGGACGGCAATCAGCCCCAGCATTTT. Protein: CASSTPGRDGNQPQHF.

The gene calls are TRBV30 and TRBJ1-2; no clear D. Trimming cost V 5 bases and J 4 bases, with 8 bases left between them. Germline V lookup: CDR1 GTSNPN, CDR2 SVGIG (reference sequence). The CDR3 has 11 residues. The CDR3 DNA follows: TGTGCCTGGGAGCGGGGCTATGGCTACACCTTC. It yields the protein CAWERGYGYTF.

A few counts support this clone. This sequence joins TRBV28 and TRBJ1-2; D possibly corresponds to TRBD1 (5 bases). The CDR3 contains 17 residues. Trimming took 4 bases from V and 2 from J, leaving 20 bases between them. Germline V gives CDR1 MDHEN, CDR2 SYDVKM. The CDR3 here is CASSSTLGRERNYGYTF. CDR3 nucleotides: TGTGCCAGCAGTTCAACCCTCGGCAGGGAAAGAAACTATGGCTACACCTTC.

This clone was detected only a few times. This chain links TRBV6-6 with TRBJ1-1, with TRBD1 matching 7 bases. The J segment lost 0 bases and the V segment lost 0 bases, leaving 1 base of the junction unmatched. Looked up from germline, CDR1 is MNHNY and CDR2 is SVGAGI (reference sequence). The CDR3 is made up of 15 amino acids. In DNA form, the CDR3 reads TGTGCCAGCAGTTACTCGGGGACAGTGAACACTGAAGCTTTCTTT. As protein: CASSYSGTVNTEAFF.

This clone was recorded a few times. V usage is TRBV9 and J usage is TRBJ2-1; 9 nucleotides match TRBD2. With 0 bases clipped from V and 5 bases from J, the junction kept 3 bases outside the gene matches. In germline, CDR1 is SGDLS, CDR2 YYNGEE. The CDR3 runs 15 residues. CDR3 bases: TGTGCCAGCAGCGTAGTTAGCGGGAGAGACAATGAGCAGTTCTTC. This sequence encodes CASSVVSGRDNEQFF. Full variable domain (remainder filled in from reference TRBV9 and TRBJ2-1): DSGVTQTPKHLITATGQRVTLRCSPRSGDLSVYWYQQSLDQGLQFLIQYYNGEERAKGNILERFSAQQFPDLHSELNLSSLELGDSALYFCASSVVSGRDNEQFFGPGTRLTVL.

V usage is TRBV11-3 and J usage is TRBJ1-2; TRBD1 is a possible D gene (5 bases). V lost 1 base and J lost 8, with 8 bases in between. Germline V CDR1 and CDR2: SGHNT, YENEEA. The CDR3 contains 12 residues. The CDR3 here is CASSLGTNGYTF. DNA of the CDR3: TGTGCCAGCAGCTTAGGGACAAACGGCTACACCTTC.

This clone has a handful of counts. CDR3 bases: TGTGCCAGTTCGGGCCGAGTGGGAGCTGGGGCCAACGTCCTGACTTTC. Amino acid sequence: CASSGRVGAGANVLTF. V usage is TRBV28 and J usage is TRBJ2-6; perhaps TRBD2 as D (5 bases). This CDR3 is 16 amino acids long. The V gene lost 9 bases and the J gene lost 2 bases, with 17 bases spanning the gap. Looked up from germline, CDR1 is MDHEN and CDR2 is SYDVKM.

This clone occurred a few times. The J gene is TRBJ2-3, the V gene TRBV2, with D possibly TRBD1 on 6 matching bases. V shed 5 bases and J shed 4 bases, with 16 bases lying between them. Germline-derived CDR1 and CDR2 are SNHLY and FYNNEI. The CDR3 is 15 residues long. Here the CDR3 DNA reads TGTGCCAGCAGTCAACAGGGCGTGAGCCCAGATACGCAGTATTTT. Protein: CASSQQGVSPDTQYF.

The chain couples TRBV7-9 to TRBJ2-5; D unclear. Trimming left V 1 base short and J 7 bases short, with 13 bases between. There are 14 residues in the CDR3. CDR1 and CDR2 (germline): SEHNR, FQNEAQ (reference sequence). In DNA, the CDR3 is TGTGCCAGCAGCTTAGAGGCTGCGCTAGGGACCCAGTACTTC. This gives the protein CASSLEAALGTQYF.

The chain employs TRBV6-5 and TRBJ1-2; maybe TRBD1 (5 bases). V lost 6 bases and J 4 bases, leaving 9 bases between the germline ends. The CDR3 is made up of 12 amino acids. Per germline, CDR1 MNHEY and CDR2 SVGAGI. The chain's CDR3 is CASSTGGYGYTF. The CDR3 nucleotides read TGTGCCAGCAGCACCGGGGGCTATGGCTACACCTTC.